These 18 T cell receptor beta chains originate from one sample sequenced in a study of T cell responses to AZD1222 COVID-19 vaccine (dated by TCRdb to the early 2020s). Library preparation was by the immunoSEQ multiplex PCR assay. Entries here come from immuneACCESS through TCRdb and include only in-frame sequences with V and J called. Some clones fail to appear in such tables; in the studies checked, an unresolved V gene covers under half of the shortfall, and the cause of the remainder is unknown. The sample table lists more than 130,000 clones, 75% to 95% of them with a count of one. About 3% of the sample is in the top ten clones. The sample's time point label, in plain terms: baseline before first vaccination. The specimen was peripheral blood, collected on day 0 of AZD1222 vaccination. The source of these receptors is an adult in good health.

The rearrangement links TRBV11-3 to TRBJ2-7; D is possibly TRBD1 (6 bases). V gave up 6 bases and J gave up 2 bases, with 11 bases separating them. Germline V CDR1 and CDR2: SGHNT, YENEEA. The length of the CDR3 is 13 residues. The CDR3 region is CASRRDTPYEQYF. In nucleotides, the CDR3 is TGTGCCAGCAGAAGGGACACCCCCTACGAGCAGTACTTC. The full variable domain, completed using reference TRBV11-3 and TRBJ2-7, is EAGVVQSPRYKIIEKKQPVAFWCNPISGHNTLYWYLQNLGQGPELLIRYENEEAVDDSQLPKDRFSAERLKGVDSTLKIQPAELGDSAVYLCASRRDTPYEQYFGPGTRLTVT.

Sample share makes this clone medium-sized. The chain uses TRBV10-3 and TRBJ2-7; D not certain. Germline CDR1 is ENHRY and CDR2 is SYGVKD. V lost 1 base to trimming and J lost 2 bases, with 12 bases between them. This CDR3 spans 15 amino acids. The CDR3 loop reads CAISEWQIPTYEQYF. The CDR3 region has the DNA TGTGCCATCAGTGAGTGGCAGATCCCTACCTACGAGCAGTACTTC.

CDR3 in DNA: TGCGCCAGCAGCCAAGATGGTCCTAGCGGGAGCGTTGGGCAAGAGACCCAGTACTTC. Encoded protein: CASSQDGPSGSVGQETQYF. This chain uses TRBV4-3 with TRBJ2-5; 10 bases agree with TRBD2. The germline CDR1 and CDR2 sequences are LGHNA and YSLEER. Unmatched junction bases numbered 12, after V lost 0 bases and J lost 2 bases. The CDR3 contains 19 residues.

The genes are TRBV7-2 and TRBJ1-1, with no clear D. With 3 bases removed from V and 10 bases from J, the gap between germline ends came to 33 bases. The V gene's germline CDR1 is SGHTA and CDR2 FQGNSA. CDR3 length equals 19 residues. The CDR3 loop is CASSFEVGVRREAGRRAFF. CDR3 DNA sequence: TGTGCCAGCAGCTTTGAGGTCGGTGTTCGTCGGGAGGCGGGAAGGCGAGCTTTCTTT.

This clone was counted a few times. The chain has TRBV6-5 and TRBJ1-6, with D uncertain. CDR1 MNHEY and CDR2 SVGAGI come from the germline V gene. This CDR3 spans 13 amino acids. V was shortened by 7 bases and J by 7 bases, with 11 bases between the two germline ends. The CDR3 nucleotides are TGTGCCAGCACCTCACAGAGAAATTCACCCCTCCACTTT. It is translated as CASTSQRNSPLHF.

The J gene is TRBJ1-2, the V gene TRBV25-1, with 7 bases matching TRBD1. Germline CDR1 reads MGHDK; CDR2 reads SYGVNS. This CDR3 comprises 14 residues. Trimming at V came to 3 bases and at J to 4 bases, leaving 5 bases not matched to a gene. This CDR3 reads CASSDPTGLYGYTF. CDR3 bases: TGTGCCAGCAGTGACCCGACAGGGCTCTATGGCTACACCTTC.

The chain has TRBV21-1 and TRBJ2-5. TRBV21-1 is a listed pseudogene. The CDR3 length is 15 residues. The CDR3 DNA reads as TGTGCCAGCAGGACCTACACTGTACAACAAGAGACCCAGTACTTC. It encodes CASRTYTVQQETQYF.

The chain links TRBV29-1 to TRBJ1-3; D is perhaps TRBD1 (5 bases). The CDR3 spans 14 residues. V lost 5 bases and J 5 bases, leaving 16 bases between the germline ends. Germline V gene lookup returns CDR1 SQVTM and CDR2 ANQGSEA. The CDR3 DNA is TGCAGCGTTCAGGGATTTGAAGGAAGAAACACCATATATTTT. Protein product: CSVQGFEGRNTIYF.

This chain links TRBV12-3 or TRBV12-4 with TRBJ1-1; possible D gene TRBD1, 5 bases. The CDR3 loop spans 13 amino acids. V was trimmed by 5 bases and J by 4 bases, leaving 11 bases between them. The CDR3 nucleotides are TGTGCCAGCAGTCTTACAGGACCCACTGAAGCTTTCTTT. Translating it yields CASSLTGPTEAFF.

This chain uses TRBV19 with TRBJ1-5; D uncertain. Germline assignment: CDR1 LNHDA and CDR2 SQIVND (reference sequence). This CDR3 has 15 residues. V dropped 3 bases and J dropped 5 bases, with 14 bases sitting between them. The CDR3: CASSMWIPNDQPQHF. DNA for the CDR3: TGTGCCAGTAGTATGTGGATCCCGAATGATCAGCCCCAGCATTTT.

The V gene is TRBV7-2, the J gene TRBJ2-2; D might be TRBD1 or TRBD2, each matching 5 bases. The CDR3 totals 16 residues. CDR1 is SGHTA and CDR2 is FQGNSA in the germline V gene. Deletions cut 7 bases from V and 0 bases from J, with 15 bases between. Here the CDR3 DNA reads TGTGCCAGCATCCCCCCGTGGGGGTCGAACACCGGGGAGCTGTTTTTT. Its translation: CASIPPWGSNTGELFF.

This chain links TRBV10-3 with TRBJ2-1; TRBD2 matches at 10 bases. The V segment lost 6 bases and the J segment 3 bases; nucleotides outside the gene matches: 14. CDR3 length: 18 residues. Per the germline V gene, CDR1 is ENHRY and CDR2 is SYGVKD. The CDR3 protein is CAIRATGGTSGDYNEQFF. DNA for the CDR3: TGTGCCATCAGAGCTACCGGGGGAACTAGCGGGGACTACAATGAGCAGTTCTTC.

V usage is TRBV10-3 and J usage is TRBJ1-4; D is ambiguous. CDR3 length: 13 residues. The V and J ends lost 3 bases and 4 bases respectively, with 6 bases between them. CDR1 is ENHRY and CDR2 is SYGVKD in the germline V gene. CDR3 nucleotides: TGTGCCATCAGTGAAAGCTTTAATGAAAAACTGTTTTTT. Protein: CAISESFNEKLFF.

The chain is built from TRBV21-1 and TRBJ2-7; TRBD1 is the table's D call and was not checked against the DNA. TRBV21-1 constitutes a pseudogene. The length of the CDR3 is 14 residues. CDR3 nucleotide sequence: TGTGCCAGCAGCAACGGGGACAAACCCTACGAGCAGTACTTC. Amino acids: CASSNGDKPYEQYF.

V gene TRBV27 combines with J gene TRBJ2-1; 7 bases are a match to TRBD2. The germline V gene encodes CDR1 MNHEY and CDR2 SMNVEV (reference sequence). Trimming at V came to 2 bases and at J to 16 bases, leaving 8 bases not matched to a gene. This CDR3 comprises 12 residues. The CDR3 region has the DNA TGTGCCAGCAGTTTACTCAGCGGGGCCGCCTTCTTC. It codes for CASSLLSGAAFF.

This clone was seen more than once but under ten times. The rearrangement links TRBV11-2 to TRBJ1-6; 9 positions agree with TRBD1. Germline V lookup: CDR1 SGHAT, CDR2 FQNNGV. The trim removed 5 bases at V and 14 bases at J, leaving 7 bases unmatched. This CDR3 spans 13 amino acids. The CDR3 sequence: CASSTDRGWSLHF. The CDR3 DNA is TGTGCCAGCAGCACGGACAGGGGTTGGTCCCTCCACTTT.

V usage is TRBV5-6 and J usage is TRBJ1-2; 8 bases map to TRBD1. This CDR3 is built from 15 residues. Germline CDR1 and CDR2: SGHDT and YYEEEE. V was clipped by 3 bases and J by 6 bases; unmatched bases: 10. The chain's CDR3 is CASSYITGGADGYTF. CDR3 in DNA: TGTGCCAGCAGCTATATAACAGGGGGTGCAGATGGCTACACCTTC.

The chain combines TRBV2 with TRBJ1-1; 8 positions match TRBD1. CDR1 SNHLY and CDR2 FYNNEI come from the germline V gene. This CDR3 has 16 residues. With 6 bases clipped from V and 7 bases from J, the junction kept 16 bases outside the gene matches. The CDR3 spells CASSRAVTGAVFEAFF. In nucleotides, the CDR3 is TGTGCCAGCAGCCGCGCCGTGACAGGGGCGGTGTTTGAAGCTTTCTTT.